This is a list of T cell receptor beta chains from one sample in a study of Ad26.COV2.S vaccination and SARS-CoV-2 variants. Clones were read by immunoSEQ multiplex PCR, and TCRdb kept only the in-frame ones, dropping some. The data show approximately 400,000 clones, about 92% seen once. Sequenced material: peripheral blood, taken after recovery from COVID-19. The receptors originated from a human donor who had recovered from COVID-19. The CDR3 runs from the conserved cysteine through the conserved F or W. The D gene is left open where the match is weak. Only part of the rows carry a size: once, few, many, or a class if the clone is expanded.

J,V,size,D,DNA,CDR3
TRBJ2-7,TRBV7-2,-,-,TGTGCCAGCAGCTTCCGCACGGCACAGTTGGTCGAGCAGTACTTC,CASSFRTAQLVEQYF
TRBJ1-2,TRBV7-8,-,TRBD1,TGTGCCAGCAGCTTAGCCCGGGTCACAGGGGATGATAGGCCTAACTATGGCTACACCTTC,CASSLARVTGDDRPNYGYTF
TRBJ2-7,TRBV15,-,-,TGTGCCACCAGCAGAGATGGTCCCTACGAGCAGTACTTC,CATSRDGPYEQYF
TRBJ1-1,TRBV4-1,-,-,TGCGCCAGCAGCCAAACGAGGACCACTGAAGCTTTCTTT,CASSQTRTTEAFF
TRBJ2-3,TRBV7-2,once,TRBD2,TGTGCCAGCAGCTCCCGACTAGCGGGGGTGACAGATACGCAGTATTTT,CASSSRLAGVTDTQYF
TRBJ1-4,TRBV5-1,-,-,TGCGCCAGCAGCCCTGGGTATGAAAAACTGTTTTTT,CASSPGYEKLFF
TRBJ1-5,TRBV6-5,-,-,TGTGCCAGCAGTATAGGACCGCGGGGCAATCAGCCCCAGCATTTT,CASSIGPRGNQPQHF
TRBJ2-2,TRBV11-3,-,TRBD2,TGTGCCAGCAGCTCGACTAGCGGGGGACTCACCGGGGAGCTGTTTTTT,CASSSTSGGLTGELFF
TRBJ1-1,TRBV4-1,once,-,TGCGCCAGCAGCCATCCACGGACGGTGAACACTGAAGCTTTCTTT,CASSHPRTVNTEAFF
TRBJ1-5,TRBV19,-,TRBD1,TGTGCCAGTAGTATTGAGGGGGCGAGGAATCAGCCCCAGCATTTT,CASSIEGARNQPQHF
TRBJ2-2,TRBV5-1,-,TRBD1,TGCGCCAGCAGCGGGACAGTATGGGAGCTGTTTTTT,CASSGTVWELFF
TRBJ1-2,TRBV3-1/TRBV3-2,-,-,TGTGCCAGCTCAGGGGAGGGACTGGGTGAGCCTGGCTACACCTTC,CASSGEGLGEPGYTF
TRBJ2-5,TRBV7-9,-,-,TGTGCCAGCAGCGGAAGGGACTTTCAAGAGACCCAGTACTTC,CASSGRDFQETQYF
TRBJ1-1,TRBV6-5,-,-,TGTGCCAGCAGCCGTAACAGGGTAACTGAAGCTTTCTTT,CASSRNRVTEAFF
TRBJ2-2,TRBV7-9,-,-,TGTGCCAGCAGCTTAGCTGGTGGTGCCGGGGAGCTGTTTTTT,CASSLAGGAGELFF
TRBJ2-5,TRBV3-1/TRBV3-2,-,TRBD2,TGTGCCAGCAGCCAATGGGGGGGGGAGACCCAGTACTTC,CASSQWGGETQYF
TRBJ2-1,TRBV19,once,TRBD2,TGTGCCAGTAGTATAAGGCTAGCGGGGGGCTCAGCCTACAATGAGCAGTTCTTC,CASSIRLAGGSAYNEQFF
TRBJ1-1,TRBV7-2,-,-,TGTGCCAGCAGCTTGTTACAGGCCGTGGCTTTCTTT,CASSLLQAVAFF
TRBJ1-2,TRBV4-2,once,-,TGTGCCAGCAGCCAAGGTTGGGCGGTTGGGACCTCCTGGCGGGGCTACACCTTC,CASSQGWAVGTSWRGYTF
TRBJ1-1,TRBV5-4,-,-,TGTGCCAGCGTCCGGGACACGGCGTTTGGTGAAGCTTTCTTT,CASVRDTAFGEAFF
TRBJ2-3,TRBV21-1,-,-,TGTGCCAGCAGCAAAGGTAAGATCGAAGGCACAGATACGCAGTATTTT,CASSKGKIEGTDTQYF
TRBJ1-6,TRBV7-6,-,-,TGTGCCAGCAGCCCCATAGCCAGCTCCTATAATTCACCCCTCCACTTT,CASSPIASSYNSPLHF
TRBJ1-6,TRBV12-3/TRBV12-4,-,TRBD1,TGTGCCAGCAGTAATCGACAGGGGGCACCCCTCCACTTT,CASSNRQGAPLHF
TRBJ2-3,TRBV5-1,-,-,TGCGCCAGCAGCTGGGCCTCGGGGACAGATACGCAGTATTTT,CASSWASGTDTQYF
TRBJ1-1,TRBV9,-,-,TGTGCCAGCAGCGCAGAGGACAGTGGGGTGAACACTGAAGCTTTCTTT,CASSAEDSGVNTEAFF
TRBJ1-2,TRBV9,-,-,TGTGCCAGCAGCGTAGGAGTCCAGGGTGGATATGGCTACACCTTC,CASSVGVQGGYGYTF
TRBJ2-5,TRBV18,-,-,TGTGCCAGCGGGATGCCGTTGGAGACCCAGTACTTC,CASGMPLETQYF
TRBJ1-2,TRBV12-3/TRBV12-4,-,-,TGTGCCAGCAGTTTTTCCGTAAACTATGGCTACACCTTC,CASSFSVNYGYTF
TRBJ2-3,TRBV19,-,TRBD2,TGTGCCAGTAGGCCGGGACTAGCGGGGGGGCCCTCCCCAGATACGCAGTATTTT,CASRPGLAGGPSPDTQYF
TRBJ2-7,TRBV20-1,-,TRBD2,TGCAGTGCTAGTCGACTAGCGGGGGAGCAGTACTTC,CSASRLAGEQYF
TRBJ2-2,TRBV10-2,-,-,TGCGCCTGGGGGGCGAGCACCGGGGAGCTGTTTTTT,CAWGASTGELFF
TRBJ2-3,TRBV5-1,once,TRBD2,TGCGCCAGCAGCTTCTGGACTAGCGATACCAGATACGGGCAGTATTTT,CASSFWTSDTRYGQYF
TRBJ2-3,TRBV9,-,TRBD2,TGTGCCAGCAGCAAATACGGGGGGGTCACAGATACGCAGTATTTT,CASSKYGGVTDTQYF
TRBJ1-2,TRBV18,-,TRBD1,TGTGCCAGCTCACCACCCGGGACAGGGAGGGGTGGCTACACCTTC,CASSPPGTGRGGYTF
TRBJ1-1,TRBV18,-,TRBD1,TGTGCCAGCTCACTTCAGGGGGGGGACACTGAAGCTTTCTTT,CASSLQGGDTEAFF
TRBJ2-3,TRBV7-9,once,TRBD1,TGTGCCAGCAGCCCCAGGACAGGGACAGATACGCAGTATTTT,CASSPRTGTDTQYF
TRBJ1-2,TRBV6-5,-,TRBD1,TGTGCCAGCAGTTACGACAGGGGCTATGGCTACACCTTC,CASSYDRGYGYTF
TRBJ2-7,TRBV5-8,-,-,TGTGCCAGCGGCAGCCGGTTGCAGTTGGTCTACGAGCAGTACTTC,CASGSRLQLVYEQYF
TRBJ2-4,TRBV3-1/TRBV3-2,-,-,TGTGCCAGCAGCCAAGCGGCGATTCAGTACTTC,CASSQAAIQYF
TRBJ2-7,TRBV19,-,-,TGTGCCAGTAGTATAACAAGGACAGAAAACGAGCAGTACTTC,CASSITRTENEQYF
TRBJ1-1,TRBV2,-,-,TGTGCCAGCAATGGAGAGAAGAGCACTGAAGCTTTCTTT,CASNGEKSTEAFF
TRBJ2-7,TRBV5-1,-,-,TGCGCCAGCAGCTTGCGACCCGAGGGAGCCTACGAGCAGTACTTC,CASSLRPEGAYEQYF
TRBJ2-7,TRBV7-6,-,-,TGTGCCAGCAGCCCGACTGCCGGGACGGAGGCCTACGAGCAGTACTTC,CASSPTAGTEAYEQYF
TRBJ2-5,TRBV19,-,-,TGTGCCAGTAGCCCCCCAGGTGTGGGGGCCGGCCTGCAAGAGACCCAGTACTTC,CASSPPGVGAGLQETQYF
TRBJ2-3,TRBV19,once,TRBD2,TGTGCCAGTAGTACCTCCGGGACTAGCGGTTGGAGTGATACGCAGTATTTT,CASSTSGTSGWSDTQYF
TRBJ1-1,TRBV5-1,-,TRBD1,TGCGCCAGCAGCGGTACCCGGGACAGGGGTACTGAAGCTTTCTTT,CASSGTRDRGTEAFF
TRBJ1-2,TRBV6-1,-,-,TGTGCCAGCAGTGAGGGGGCTCACTATGGCTACACCTTC,CASSEGAHYGYTF
TRBJ2-5,TRBV11-3,-,-,TGTGCCAGCAGCTTAGCGGGTCGAGGGCAAGAGACCCAGTACTTC,CASSLAGRGQETQYF
TRBJ1-1,TRBV19,-,-,TGTGCCATCCAACACCTCAGGGGCCGAAACACTGAAGCTTTCTTT,CAIQHLRGRNTEAFF
TRBJ2-1,TRBV12-3/TRBV12-4,-,-,TGTGCCAGCAGTTTCTACAGGTACAATGAGCAGTTCTTC,CASSFYRYNEQFF
TRBJ1-4,TRBV7-9,-,-,TGTGCCAGCAGTTACGGGCAGGGGAATGAAAAACTGTTTTTT,CASSYGQGNEKLFF
TRBJ1-2,TRBV3-1/TRBV3-2,once,-,TGTGCCAGCAGCCAAGAAAGTTTTGCTGGCTACACCTTC,CASSQESFAGYTF